This T cell receptor beta chain was sequenced in a study of blood T cells in healthy people across ages. Sample-barcoded 5' priming and a J-beta primer mix drove a second PCR of about 6 to 11 cycles. TCRdb re-called the 5' RACE reads through MiXCR, storing one row per CDR3 protein. This sample has approximately 1,000,000 distinct CDR3 sequences, with 40% to 55% found just once. There are a few counts of this clonotype. Germline V gives CDR1 SEHNR, CDR2 FQNEAQ (reference sequence). V shed 6 bases, J shed 3 bases, and the junction held 6 bases outside the gene matches. The CDR3 is made up of 14 amino acids.

The sample was blood. This chain joins TRBV7-9 and TRBJ1-1, with 8 positions matching TRBD1. This TCR was recovered from a woman aged 60-75 years in good health. CDR3: CASRLGQDYTEAFF. CDR3 nucleotides: TGTGCCAGCAGGCTGGGACAGGACTACACTGAAGCTTTCTTT. Filled out from reference TRBV7-9 and TRBJ1-1, the complete variable domain reads DTGVSQNPRHKITKRGQNVTFRCDPISEHNRLYWYRQTLGQGPEFLTYFQNEAQLEKSRLLSDRFSAERPKGSFSTLEIQRTEQGDSAMYLCASRLGQDYTEAFFGQGTRLTVV.